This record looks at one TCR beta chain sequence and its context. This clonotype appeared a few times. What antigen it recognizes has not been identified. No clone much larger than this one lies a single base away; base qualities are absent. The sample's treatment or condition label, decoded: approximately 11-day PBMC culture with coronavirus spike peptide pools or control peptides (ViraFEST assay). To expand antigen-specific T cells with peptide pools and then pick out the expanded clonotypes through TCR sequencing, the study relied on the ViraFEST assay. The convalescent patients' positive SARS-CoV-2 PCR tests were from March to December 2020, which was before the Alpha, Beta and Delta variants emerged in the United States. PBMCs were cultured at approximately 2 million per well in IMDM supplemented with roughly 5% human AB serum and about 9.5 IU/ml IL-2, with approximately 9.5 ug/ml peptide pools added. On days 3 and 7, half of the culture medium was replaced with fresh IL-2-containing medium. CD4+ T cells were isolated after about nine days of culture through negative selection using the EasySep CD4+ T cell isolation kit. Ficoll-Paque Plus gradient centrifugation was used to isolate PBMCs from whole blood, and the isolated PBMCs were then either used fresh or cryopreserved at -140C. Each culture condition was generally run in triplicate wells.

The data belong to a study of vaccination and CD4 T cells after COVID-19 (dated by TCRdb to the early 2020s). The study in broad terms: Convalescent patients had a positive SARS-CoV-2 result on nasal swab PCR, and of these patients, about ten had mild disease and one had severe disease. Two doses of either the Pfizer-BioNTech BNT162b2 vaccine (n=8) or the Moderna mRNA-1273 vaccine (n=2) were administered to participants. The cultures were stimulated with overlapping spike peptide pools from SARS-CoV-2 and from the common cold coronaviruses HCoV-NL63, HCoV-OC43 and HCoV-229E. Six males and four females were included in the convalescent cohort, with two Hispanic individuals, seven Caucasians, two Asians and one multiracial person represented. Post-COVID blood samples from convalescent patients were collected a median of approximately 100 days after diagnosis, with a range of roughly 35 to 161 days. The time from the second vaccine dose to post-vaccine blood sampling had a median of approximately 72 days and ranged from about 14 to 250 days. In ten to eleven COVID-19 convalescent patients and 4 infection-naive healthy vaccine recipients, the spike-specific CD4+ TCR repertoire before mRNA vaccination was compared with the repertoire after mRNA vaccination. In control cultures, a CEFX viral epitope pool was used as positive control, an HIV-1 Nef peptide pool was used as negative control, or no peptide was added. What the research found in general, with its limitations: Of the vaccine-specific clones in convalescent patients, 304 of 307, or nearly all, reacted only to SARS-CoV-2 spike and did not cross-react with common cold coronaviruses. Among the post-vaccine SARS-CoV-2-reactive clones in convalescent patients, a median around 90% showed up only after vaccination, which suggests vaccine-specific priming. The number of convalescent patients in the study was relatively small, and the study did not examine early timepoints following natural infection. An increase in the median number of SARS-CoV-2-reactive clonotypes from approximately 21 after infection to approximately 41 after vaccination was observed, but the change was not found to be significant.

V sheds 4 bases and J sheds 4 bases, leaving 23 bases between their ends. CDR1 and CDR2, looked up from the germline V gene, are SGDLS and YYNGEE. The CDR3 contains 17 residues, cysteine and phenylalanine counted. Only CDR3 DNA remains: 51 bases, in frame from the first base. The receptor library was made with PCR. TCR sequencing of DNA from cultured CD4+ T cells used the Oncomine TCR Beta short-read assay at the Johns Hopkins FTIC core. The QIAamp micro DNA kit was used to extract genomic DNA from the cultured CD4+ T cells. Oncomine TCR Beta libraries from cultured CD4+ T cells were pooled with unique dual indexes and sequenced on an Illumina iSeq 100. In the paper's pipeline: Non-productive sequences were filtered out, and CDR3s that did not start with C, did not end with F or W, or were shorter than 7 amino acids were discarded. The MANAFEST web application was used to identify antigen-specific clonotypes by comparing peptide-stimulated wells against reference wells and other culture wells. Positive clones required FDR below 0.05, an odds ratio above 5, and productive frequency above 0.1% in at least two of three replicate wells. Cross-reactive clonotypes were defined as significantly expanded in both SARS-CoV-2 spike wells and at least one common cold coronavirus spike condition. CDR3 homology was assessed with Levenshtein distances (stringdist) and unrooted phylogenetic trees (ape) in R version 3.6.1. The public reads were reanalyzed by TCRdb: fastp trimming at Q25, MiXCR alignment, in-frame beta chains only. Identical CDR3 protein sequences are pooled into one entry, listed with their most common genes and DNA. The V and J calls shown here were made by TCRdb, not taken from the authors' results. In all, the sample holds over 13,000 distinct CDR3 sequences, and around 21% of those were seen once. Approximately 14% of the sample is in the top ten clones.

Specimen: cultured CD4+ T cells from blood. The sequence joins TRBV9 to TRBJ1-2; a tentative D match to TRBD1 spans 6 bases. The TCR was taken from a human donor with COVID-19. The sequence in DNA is TGTGCCAGCAGCTCGGGGTCTGACGGGGGCCAGTCCTATGGCTACACCTTC. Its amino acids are CASSSGSDGGQSYGYTF.